Detailed here is one T cell receptor beta chain. These data originate in a study of shared clonotypes between healthy human individuals. The protocol was immunoSEQ multiplex PCR, while the TCRdb copy is restricted to in-frame clones and leaves out a portion. Among roughly 1,500,000 clones listed, less than 99% were seen once. The CDR3 has 15 amino acids. V shed 7 bases and J shed 0 bases, with 12 bases lying between them. Germline V gene data show CDR1 as MNHNY and CDR2 as SVGAGI (reference sequence). Sequenced input: naive CD4+ T cells sorted from blood. Sample subset: CD45RA+ positively selected. This sequence was found in a man between 25 and 39 years old in good health. The chain has TRBV6-6 and TRBJ1-4; no reliable D call. The CDR3 nucleotides are TGTGCCAGCACCCCCCGGCATGCAACTAATGAAAAACTGTTTTTT. Translation gives CASTPRHATNEKLFF.